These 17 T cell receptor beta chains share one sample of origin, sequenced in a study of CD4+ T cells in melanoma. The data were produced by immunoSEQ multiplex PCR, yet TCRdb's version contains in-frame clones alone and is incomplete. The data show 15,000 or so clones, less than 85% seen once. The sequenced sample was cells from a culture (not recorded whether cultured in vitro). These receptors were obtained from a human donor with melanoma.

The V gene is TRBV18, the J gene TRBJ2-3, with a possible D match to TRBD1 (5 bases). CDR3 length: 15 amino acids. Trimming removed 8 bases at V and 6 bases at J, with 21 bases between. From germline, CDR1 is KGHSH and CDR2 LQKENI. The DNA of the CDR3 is TGTGCCAGCCAACCAGCAGGGCAGGGAACGGATACGCAGTATTTT. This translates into CASQPAGQGTDTQYF.

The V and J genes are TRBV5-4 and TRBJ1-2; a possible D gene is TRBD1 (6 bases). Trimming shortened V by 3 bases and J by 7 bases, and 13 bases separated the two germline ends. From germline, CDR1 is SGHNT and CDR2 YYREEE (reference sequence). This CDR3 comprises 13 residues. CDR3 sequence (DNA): TGTGCCAGCAGCTCAGCGGGGGGCAGTGGCTACACCTTC. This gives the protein CASSSAGGSGYTF.

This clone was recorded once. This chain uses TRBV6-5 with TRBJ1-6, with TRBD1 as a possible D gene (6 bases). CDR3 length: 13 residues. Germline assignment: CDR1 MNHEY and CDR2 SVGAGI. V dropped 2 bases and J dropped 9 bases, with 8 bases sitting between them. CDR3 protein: CASSYTQGSPLHF. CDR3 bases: TGTGCCAGCAGTTACACACAGGGTTCACCCCTCCACTTT.

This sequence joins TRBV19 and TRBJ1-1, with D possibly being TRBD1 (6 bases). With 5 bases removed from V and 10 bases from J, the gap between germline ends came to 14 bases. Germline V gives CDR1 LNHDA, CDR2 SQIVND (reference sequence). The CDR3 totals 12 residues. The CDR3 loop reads CASSPLQGTAFF. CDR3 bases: TGTGCCAGTAGTCCGCTCCAGGGGACAGCTTTCTTT.

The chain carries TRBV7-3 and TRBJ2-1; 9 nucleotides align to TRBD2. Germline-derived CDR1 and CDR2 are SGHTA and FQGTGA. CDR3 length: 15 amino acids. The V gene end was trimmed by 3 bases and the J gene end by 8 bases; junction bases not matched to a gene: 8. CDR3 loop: CASSLKAGGFYEQFF. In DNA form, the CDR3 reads TGTGCCAGCAGCTTGAAAGCGGGGGGCTTTTATGAGCAGTTCTTC.

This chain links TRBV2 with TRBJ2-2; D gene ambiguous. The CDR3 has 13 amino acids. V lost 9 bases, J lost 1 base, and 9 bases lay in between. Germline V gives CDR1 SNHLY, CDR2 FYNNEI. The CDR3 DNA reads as TGTGCCAGTTCCCCTAGGAACACCGGGGAGCTGTTTTTT. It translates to CASSPRNTGELFF.

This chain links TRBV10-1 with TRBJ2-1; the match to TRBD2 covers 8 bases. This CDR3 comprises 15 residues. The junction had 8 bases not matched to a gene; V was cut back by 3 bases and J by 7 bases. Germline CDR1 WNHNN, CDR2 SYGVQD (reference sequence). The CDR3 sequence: CASSDERGLRNEQFF. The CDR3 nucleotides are TGCGCCAGCAGTGACGAGCGGGGGTTACGGAATGAGCAGTTCTTC.

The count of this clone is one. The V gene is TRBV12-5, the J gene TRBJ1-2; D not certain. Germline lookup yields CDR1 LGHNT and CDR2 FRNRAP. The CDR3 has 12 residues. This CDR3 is CGSSGSNYGYTF. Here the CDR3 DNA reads TGTGGAAGTTCGGGCAGCAACTATGGCTACACCTTC.

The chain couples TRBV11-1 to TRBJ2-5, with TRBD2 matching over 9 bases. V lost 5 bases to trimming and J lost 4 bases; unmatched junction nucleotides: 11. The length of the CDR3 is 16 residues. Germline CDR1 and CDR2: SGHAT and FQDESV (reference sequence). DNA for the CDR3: TGTGCCAGCAGCCCCCTTGATCTAGCGGGGATAGAGACCCAGTACTTC. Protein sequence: CASSPLDLAGIETQYF.

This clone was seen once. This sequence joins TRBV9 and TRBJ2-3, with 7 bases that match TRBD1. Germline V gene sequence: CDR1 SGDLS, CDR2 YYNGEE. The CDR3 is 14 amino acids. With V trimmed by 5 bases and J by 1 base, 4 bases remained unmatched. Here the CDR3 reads CASSEGAGTDTQYF. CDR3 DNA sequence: TGTGCCAGCAGTGAGGGGGCCGGCACAGATACGCAGTATTTT.

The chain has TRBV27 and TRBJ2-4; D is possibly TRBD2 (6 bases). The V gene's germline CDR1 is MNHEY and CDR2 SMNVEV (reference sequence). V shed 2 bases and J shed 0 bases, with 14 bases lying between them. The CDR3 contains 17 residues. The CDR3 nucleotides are TGTGCCAGCAGTTTAGTCGGGGGAGACCTAGCCAAAAACATTCAGTACTTC. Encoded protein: CASSLVGGDLAKNIQYF.

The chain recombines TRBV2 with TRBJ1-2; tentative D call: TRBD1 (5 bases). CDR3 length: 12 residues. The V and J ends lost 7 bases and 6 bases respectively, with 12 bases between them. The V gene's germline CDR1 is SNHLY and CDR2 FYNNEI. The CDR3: CASTKAGDGYTF. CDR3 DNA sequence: TGTGCCAGCACCAAAGCGGGGGATGGCTACACCTTC. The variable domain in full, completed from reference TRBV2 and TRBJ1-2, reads EPEVTQTPSHQVTQMGQEVILRCVPISNHLYFYWYRQILGQKVEFLVSFYNNEISEKSEIFDDQFSVERPDGSNFTLKIRSTKLEDSAMYFCASTKAGDGYTFGSGTRLTVV.

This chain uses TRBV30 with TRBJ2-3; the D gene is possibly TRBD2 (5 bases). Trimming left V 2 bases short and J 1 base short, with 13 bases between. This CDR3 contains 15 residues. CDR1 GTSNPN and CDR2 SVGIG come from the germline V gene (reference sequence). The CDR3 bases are TGTGCCTGGAGTCCCAGAGGGCTCGGCACAGATACGCAGTATTTT. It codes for CAWSPRGLGTDTQYF.

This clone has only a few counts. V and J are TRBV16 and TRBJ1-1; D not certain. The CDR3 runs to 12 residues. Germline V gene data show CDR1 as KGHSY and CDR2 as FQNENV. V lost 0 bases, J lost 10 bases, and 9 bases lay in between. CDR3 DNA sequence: TGTGCCAGCAGCCAATCCCCCGCGGGAGCTTTCTTT. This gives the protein CASSQSPAGAFF. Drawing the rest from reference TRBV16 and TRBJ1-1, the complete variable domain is GEEVAQTPKHLVRGEGQKAKLYCAPIKGHSYVFWYQQVLKNEFKFLISFQNENVFDETGMPKERFSAKCLPNSPCSLEIQATKLEDSAVYFCASSQSPAGAFFGQGTRLTVV.

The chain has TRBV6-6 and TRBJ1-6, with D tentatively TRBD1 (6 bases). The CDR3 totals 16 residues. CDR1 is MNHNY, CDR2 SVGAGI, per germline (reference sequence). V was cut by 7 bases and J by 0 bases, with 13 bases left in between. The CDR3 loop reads CASTEQGGSYNSPLHF. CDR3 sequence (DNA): TGTGCCAGCACCGAACAGGGAGGCTCCTATAATTCACCCCTCCACTTT.

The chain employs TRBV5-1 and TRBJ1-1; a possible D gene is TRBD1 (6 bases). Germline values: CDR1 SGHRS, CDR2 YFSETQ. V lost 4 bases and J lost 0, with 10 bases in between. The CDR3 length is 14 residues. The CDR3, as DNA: TGCGCCAGCAGCCCTACAGGGATGAACACTGAAGCTTTCTTT. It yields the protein CASSPTGMNTEAFF.

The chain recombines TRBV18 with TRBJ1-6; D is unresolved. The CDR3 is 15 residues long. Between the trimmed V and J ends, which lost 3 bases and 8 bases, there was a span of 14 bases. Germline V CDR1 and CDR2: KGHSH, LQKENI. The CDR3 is CASSPGGKSDSPLHF. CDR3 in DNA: TGTGCCAGCTCACCGGGAGGGAAATCGGATTCACCCCTCCACTTT.